This T cell receptor beta chain stems from a study of cytomegalovirus exposure and HLA in healthy donors. Germline CDR1 and CDR2: SGHAT and FQNNGV. The CDR3 totals 14 residues. With V trimmed by 5 bases and J by 1 base, 3 bases remained unmatched. The study ran its PCR with 60 Vbeta and 13 Jbeta primers. Sequencing used immunoSEQ multiplex PCR; TCRdb keeps in-frame clones, though not all of them. This table has about 130,000 clones, about 8.5% appearing once. The rearrangement joins TRBV11-2 to TRBJ2-7, with 9 bases matching TRBD1. This clonotype originated in a man in his forties in good health and CMV-seronegative. Material: PBMCs. The DNA for the CDR3 is TGTGCCAGCAGCATGGGACAGGGATCCTACGAGCAGTACTTC. It encodes CASSMGQGSYEQYF.